Sequencing of this T cell receptor (beta chain) was carried out in a study of cytomegalovirus exposure and HLA in healthy donors. Study findings and constraints: It was reported in a later analysis that an Asian-associated ancestry cluster showed fewer N-insertions than the approximately 670-donor mean. Analysis performed later found roughly 17,000 TCR beta sequences associated with HLA alleles at 0.05 false discovery rate. The study flagged approximately 180 TCR beta chains as cytomegalovirus-associated. Reportedly, TCR beta sequences accurately predicted HLA-A and HLA-B alleles in most subjects.

Germline assignment: CDR1 SGHTA and CDR2 FQGTGA. The CDR3 sequence is 14 residues long. Points on this clone: Its antigen is still unknown.

60 Vbeta and 13 Jbeta primers were used in PCR. Method: immunoSEQ multiplex PCR; TCRdb's copy keeps in-frame clones and lacks some. Among roughly 150,000 clones, approximately 84% were seen once, and the ten largest hold about 2.1%. The chain couples TRBV7-3 to TRBJ2-5, with 8 nucleotides matching TRBD2. The assigned J gene may be wrong: the sequence end matches TRBJ2-7 better. Sequences were obtained from PBMCs. The TCR originated in a woman younger than 30 in good health and CMV-seronegative. This CDR3 is CASSPRGGRDEQYF. In nucleotides, the CDR3 is TGTGCCAGCAGCCCTCGGGGGGGGCGGGACGAGCAGTACTTC.